These T cell receptor beta chains were read from a single sample in a study of CD8+ T cells in alopecia areata. Only in-frame clones appear in the TCRdb table, and some are missing; sequencing was by immunoSEQ multiplex PCR. Of approximately 140,000 clones listed, more than 45% were seen once; the top ten hold about 6.8%. Sequenced input: CD4+ T cells sorted from blood. The receptors here all came from a human donor with alopecia areata. The CDR3 runs from the conserved cysteine through the conserved F or W. D genes are given only for firm matches. The size entry is marked missing in some rows and otherwise reads once, few, many or a size class.

j_gene: TRBJ2-5; v_gene: TRBV5-1; d_gene: TRBD1; abundance: few; CDR3aa: CASTTGGLWETQYF; CDR3nt: TGCGCCAGCACAACAGGGGGCTTATGGGAGACCCAGTACTTC
j_gene: TRBJ1-2; v_gene: TRBV4-1; d_gene: NA; abundance: NA; CDR3aa: CASSQDKSRRTNYGYTF; CDR3nt: TGCGCCAGCAGCCAAGATAAGTCAAGAAGGACTAACTATGGCTACACCTTC
j_gene: TRBJ2-4; v_gene: TRBV29-1; d_gene: NA; abundance: NA; CDR3aa: CSAKMITAGVQYF; CDR3nt: TGCAGCGCCAAAATGATCACAGCTGGAGTTCAGTACTTC
j_gene: TRBJ2-7; v_gene: TRBV29-1; d_gene: NA; abundance: few; CDR3aa: CSVSETENEQYF; CDR3nt: TGCAGCGTTTCCGAAACGGAGAACGAGCAGTACTTC
j_gene: TRBJ2-3; v_gene: TRBV7-3; d_gene: TRBD2; abundance: NA; CDR3aa: CASSGSGRATDTQYF; CDR3nt: TGTGCCAGCAGCGGTAGCGGGAGGGCGACAGATACGCAGTATTTT
j_gene: TRBJ2-7; v_gene: TRBV28; d_gene: NA; abundance: NA; CDR3aa: CASSLKSYEQYF; CDR3nt: TGTGCCAGCAGTTTAAAGTCCTACGAGCAGTACTTC
j_gene: TRBJ2-3; v_gene: TRBV7-2; d_gene: TRBD2; abundance: few; CDR3aa: CASSLGTSGRLDTQYF; CDR3nt: TGTGCCAGCAGCTTAGGGACTAGCGGGAGGCTAGATACGCAGTATTTT
j_gene: TRBJ2-7; v_gene: TRBV9; d_gene: NA; abundance: NA; CDR3aa: CASSVALQGDEQYF; CDR3nt: TGTGCCAGCAGCGTGGCCCTCCAGGGTGACGAGCAGTACTTC
j_gene: TRBJ2-4; v_gene: TRBV4-1; d_gene: NA; abundance: few; CDR3aa: CASSQLGRELANIQYF; CDR3nt: TGCGCCAGCAGCCAACTGGGACGAGAGCTGGCCAACATTCAGTACTTC
j_gene: TRBJ1-2; v_gene: TRBV4-1; d_gene: NA; abundance: NA; CDR3aa: CASSPSGVDGYTF; CDR3nt: TGCGCCAGCAGCCCCTCTGGTGTGGATGGCTACACCTTC
j_gene: TRBJ2-7; v_gene: TRBV7-8; d_gene: TRBD2; abundance: NA; CDR3aa: CASSLYGLADYEQYF; CDR3nt: TGTGCCAGCAGCTTATATGGGCTAGCGGACTACGAGCAGTACTTC
j_gene: TRBJ2-3; v_gene: TRBV5-1; d_gene: TRBD1; abundance: NA; CDR3aa: CASSSGQGAFTQYF; CDR3nt: TGCGCCAGCAGCTCAGGACAGGGGGCGTTTACGCAGTATTTT
j_gene: TRBJ2-1; v_gene: TRBV7-7; d_gene: NA; abundance: NA; CDR3aa: CASSLGRAETYNEQFF; CDR3nt: TGTGCTAGCAGCTTAGGTCGAGCGGAAACCTACAATGAGCAGTTCTTC
j_gene: TRBJ2-1; v_gene: TRBV29-1; d_gene: NA; abundance: NA; CDR3aa: CSVAGKGNEQFF; CDR3nt: TGCAGCGTTGCTGGGAAGGGCAATGAGCAGTTCTTC
j_gene: TRBJ2-1; v_gene: TRBV28; d_gene: NA; abundance: NA; CDR3aa: CASSTAQQEQFF; CDR3nt: TGTGCCAGCAGCACCGCGCAGCAGGAGCAGTTCTTC
j_gene: TRBJ1-1; v_gene: TRBV19; d_gene: NA; abundance: NA; CDR3aa: CASRILDSQGTEAFF; CDR3nt: TGTGCCAGTAGGATTCTGGACTCCCAAGGGACTGAAGCTTTCTTT
j_gene: TRBJ1-1; v_gene: TRBV30; d_gene: NA; abundance: once; CDR3aa: CAWSVVENTEAFF; CDR3nt: TGTGCCTGGAGTGTGGTTGAAAACACTGAAGCTTTCTTT
j_gene: TRBJ1-2; v_gene: TRBV18; d_gene: NA; abundance: few; CDR3aa: CASSPISAGEANYGYTF; CDR3nt: TGTGCCAGCTCACCAATATCGGCAGGGGAAGCTAACTATGGCTACACCTTC
j_gene: TRBJ1-2; v_gene: TRBV5-1; d_gene: NA; abundance: NA; CDR3aa: CASSLRRGYGYTF; CDR3nt: TGCGCCAGCAGTTTACGACGCGGGTATGGCTACACCTTC
j_gene: TRBJ1-1; v_gene: TRBV30; d_gene: NA; abundance: few; CDR3aa: CAWSAQNTEAFF; CDR3nt: TGTGCCTGGAGTGCCCAGAACACTGAAGCTTTCTTT
j_gene: TRBJ2-3; v_gene: TRBV15; d_gene: NA; abundance: NA; CDR3aa: CATSRADLTDTQYF; CDR3nt: TGTGCCACCAGCAGAGCGGACCTCACAGATACGCAGTATTTT
j_gene: TRBJ2-3; v_gene: TRBV28; d_gene: NA; abundance: NA; CDR3aa: CASSGSTDTQYF; CDR3nt: TGTGCCAGCAGCGGTAGCACAGATACGCAGTATTTT
j_gene: TRBJ2-1; v_gene: TRBV6-6; d_gene: TRBD1; abundance: NA; CDR3aa: CASSPTTGPFYNEQFF; CDR3nt: TGTGCCAGCAGTCCGACGACAGGGCCGTTCTACAATGAGCAGTTCTTC
j_gene: TRBJ1-2; v_gene: TRBV28; d_gene: NA; abundance: NA; CDR3aa: CATNAGLYGYTF; CDR3nt: TGTGCCACAAACGCAGGGTTGTATGGCTACACCTTC
j_gene: TRBJ1-2; v_gene: TRBV15; d_gene: NA; abundance: NA; CDR3aa: CATSRDRQAVRGEYGYTF; CDR3nt: TGTGCCACCAGCAGAGATCGCCAGGCCGTCCGGGGGGAATATGGCTACACCTTC
j_gene: TRBJ2-1; v_gene: TRBV5-1; d_gene: TRBD2; abundance: NA; CDR3aa: CASSLIGAGAPYNEQFF; CDR3nt: TGCGCCAGCAGCTTGATCGGGGCGGGAGCTCCCTACAATGAGCAGTTCTTC
j_gene: TRBJ1-1; v_gene: TRBV7-3; d_gene: NA; abundance: few; CDR3aa: CASSLGPRTEAFF; CDR3nt: TGTGCCAGCAGCTTGGGCCCAAGGACTGAAGCTTTCTTT
j_gene: TRBJ2-3; v_gene: TRBV5-1; d_gene: TRBD1; abundance: NA; CDR3aa: CASRNTGVFTDTQYF; CDR3nt: TGCGCCAGCAGAAACACAGGGGTTTTCACAGATACGCAGTATTTT
j_gene: TRBJ1-1; v_gene: TRBV29-1; d_gene: TRBD1; abundance: few; CDR3aa: CSVGTGVLTEAFF; CDR3nt: TGCAGCGTGGGTACAGGGGTGCTGACTGAAGCTTTCTTT
j_gene: TRBJ2-7; v_gene: TRBV28; d_gene: TRBD1; abundance: NA; CDR3aa: CASSPRDRGRWEQYF; CDR3nt: TGTGCCAGCAGTCCAAGGGACAGGGGGCGATGGGAGCAGTACTTC
j_gene: TRBJ2-3; v_gene: TRBV28; d_gene: TRBD2; abundance: few; CDR3aa: CASSAYRSGRSDTQYF; CDR3nt: TGTGCCAGCAGTGCCTATCGTAGCGGGAGGAGTGATACGCAGTATTTT
j_gene: TRBJ1-3; v_gene: TRBV27; d_gene: NA; abundance: once; CDR3aa: CASSQTGSGNTIYF; CDR3nt: TGTGCCAGCAGCCAGACAGGCTCTGGAAACACCATATATTTT
j_gene: TRBJ2-6; v_gene: TRBV5-1; d_gene: NA; abundance: NA; CDR3aa: CASSFSGIGVSGANVLTF; CDR3nt: TGCGCCAGCAGCTTTTCTGGGATAGGGGTCTCTGGGGCCAACGTCCTGACTTTC
j_gene: TRBJ2-5; v_gene: TRBV10-3; d_gene: TRBD2; abundance: NA; CDR3aa: CAISDPREGPETQYF; CDR3nt: TGTGCCATCAGTGATCCGAGGGAGGGCCCGGAGACCCAGTACTTC
j_gene: TRBJ2-1; v_gene: TRBV28; d_gene: NA; abundance: NA; CDR3aa: CASPPTASSYNEQFF; CDR3nt: TGTGCCAGCCCCCCAACAGCGAGCTCCTACAATGAGCAGTTCTTC
j_gene: TRBJ2-7; v_gene: TRBV9; d_gene: TRBD2; abundance: NA; CDR3aa: CASAIGLAGNEQYF; CDR3nt: TGTGCCAGCGCAATAGGACTAGCGGGAAACGAGCAGTACTTC
j_gene: TRBJ2-7; v_gene: TRBV5-1; d_gene: NA; abundance: NA; CDR3aa: CASSSDTAGEQYF; CDR3nt: TGCGCCAGCAGCTCCGACACGGCGGGTGAGCAGTACTTC
j_gene: TRBJ2-6; v_gene: TRBV29-1; d_gene: NA; abundance: NA; CDR3aa: CSVVYRRLSSGANVLTF; CDR3nt: TGCAGCGTTGTGTATCGCAGATTGAGCTCTGGGGCCAACGTCCTGACTTTC
j_gene: TRBJ2-5; v_gene: TRBV20-1; d_gene: NA; abundance: NA; CDR3aa: CSVTLQETQYF; CDR3nt: TGCAGTGTTACTCTACAAGAGACCCAGTACTTC
j_gene: TRBJ2-1; v_gene: TRBV5-1; d_gene: TRBD2; abundance: NA; CDR3aa: CASSSRGSGTSSYNEQFF; CDR3nt: TGCGCCAGCAGCTCCCGGGGTAGCGGGACGAGCTCCTACAATGAGCAGTTCTTC